These T cell receptor beta chains were read from a single sample in a study of beta chain features in type 1 diabetes. Sequencing used immunoSEQ multiplex PCR; TCRdb keeps in-frame clones, though not all of them. The sample lists under 800,000 clones, about a sixth occurring once. Input material: naive CD4+ T cells from blood. Receptors originate from a man between 18 and 29 years old in good health. Each CDR3 is given with its conserved first and last residue. Each record gives: V gene, clone size, J gene, D gene, CDR3 length, CDR3 protein, CDR3 DNA. D genes are given only for firm matches. Size is omitted from some rows. Given values are once, few, many or a class for expanded clones.

>TRBV6-5|-|TRBJ2-2|TRBD2|15
CASSFTSGRTGELFF
TGTGCCAGCAGTTTCACTAGCGGGAGAACCGGGGAGCTGTTTTTT
>TRBV6-5|-|TRBJ2-7|TRBD2|16
CASGSPFSGGAHEQYF
TGTGCCAGCGGTTCACCCTTCAGCGGGGGGGCCCACGAGCAGTACTTC
>TRBV10-3|-|TRBJ1-4|-|12
CAISETQGGLFF
TGTGCCATCAGTGAAACACAGGGAGGACTGTTTTTT
>TRBV11-2|-|TRBJ1-1|TRBD1|16
CASSLEWTGLRTEAFF
TGTGCCAGCAGCTTAGAGTGGACAGGGTTAAGGACTGAAGCTTTCTTT
>TRBV10-3|few|TRBJ1-1|-|15
CAISDRGMGNTEAFF
TGTGCCATCAGTGATCGGGGGATGGGTAACACTGAAGCTTTCTTT
>TRBV9|-|TRBJ1-1|-|14
CASSVGGINTEAFF
TGTGCCAGCAGCGTAGGGGGCATTAACACTGAAGCTTTCTTT
>TRBV4-2|few|TRBJ1-2|-|14
CASSQELGNGGYTF
TGTGCCAGCAGCCAAGAGCTAGGGAACGGCGGCTACACCTTC
>TRBV7-2|-|TRBJ1-5|-|16
CASSLGGRPFNQPQHF
TGTGCCAGCAGCTTAGGGGGGCGGCCGTTCAATCAGCCCCAGCATTTT
>TRBV15|few|TRBJ1-4|-|16
CATSREKGIVNEKLFF
TGTGCCACCAGCAGAGAAAAGGGGATTGTGAATGAAAAACTGTTTTTT
>TRBV2|few|TRBJ2-7|-|13
CASSEARPGEQYF
TGTGCCAGCAGTGAAGCGCGACCGGGCGAGCAGTACTTC
>TRBV15|few|TRBJ1-1|-|15
CATSPPSGYNTEAFF
TGTGCCACCAGTCCCCCATCGGGATATAACACTGAAGCTTTCTTT
>TRBV19|-|TRBJ2-1|-|18
CASSPTAGTFIQYNEQFF
TGTGCCAGTAGTCCTACCGCCGGGACGTTTATCCAGTACAATGAGCAGTTCTTC
>TRBV7-9|-|TRBJ1-2|TRBD1|16
CASSFQGAIPLYGYTF
TGTGCCAGCAGCTTCCAGGGGGCTATCCCCCTCTATGGCTACACCTTC
>TRBV5-1|few|TRBJ2-6|-|16
CASSLTAHSGANVLTF
TGCGCCAGCAGCTTGACAGCACACTCTGGGGCCAACGTCCTGACTTTC
>TRBV7-2|-|TRBJ2-7|TRBD2|17
CASSSLWRGGRVDEQYF
TGTGCCAGCAGCTCACTATGGCGGGGGGGCCGAGTGGACGAGCAGTACTTC
>TRBV5-1|-|TRBJ2-7|-|11
CASSFSNEQYF
TGCGCCAGCAGCTTTAGCAACGAGCAGTACTTC
>TRBV10-3|-|TRBJ2-7|-|15
CATANGYQGIYEQYF
TGTGCCACCGCTAATGGGTATCAGGGGATATACGAGCAGTACTTC
>TRBV6-5|-|TRBJ1-1|-|14
CASSHPGTNTEAFF
TGTGCCAGCAGCCACCCCGGGACGAACACTGAAGCTTTCTTT
>TRBV7-9|few|TRBJ2-2|TRBD2|14
CASSSSGRVGELFF
TGTGCCAGCAGTTCAAGCGGGAGAGTCGGGGAGCTGTTTTTT
>TRBV13|few|TRBJ2-7|TRBD1|14
CASSLGPLGQEQYF
TGTGCCAGCAGCTTAGGACCCCTCGGACAGGAACAGTACTTC
>TRBV19|few|TRBJ2-5|-|15
CASSSLSGVGETQYF
TGTGCCAGTAGTTCGCTGTCTGGGGTTGGGGAGACCCAGTACTTC